This entry features one T cell receptor beta chain sequence. Its antigen is as yet unknown. This entry comes from a study of healthy donors' naive CD4 and CD8 T cells. The study, taken as a whole, reports: Positive CDR3 charge linked to CD4+ cells, negative to CD8+ cells.

CD4+CD8-CD45RO-CD45RA+ cells were naive CD4+; CD8+CD4-CD45RA+CD27bright cells were naive CD8+. TCR libraries were built from approximately 0.55 ug of total RNA by linear amplification. TCRdb re-called the reads with MiXCR, one entry per CDR3 protein. This sample has about 180,000 distinct CDR3 sequences, with under 85% found just once. The CDR3 has 12 residues. The germline V gene encodes CDR1 MNHEY and CDR2 SVGAGI. Trimming took off 8 bases at V and 2 bases at J, with 10 bases between the two ends. This receptor was obtained from a pool of human donors in good health; the sample pools cells from several healthy donors. V is TRBV6-5 and J is TRBJ2-7; D gene unclear. Sample: naive CD4+ and CD8+ T cells sorted from blood, pooled from several donors. DNA for the CDR3: TGTGCCAGCCGAGGAGTAACCTACGAGCAGTACTTC. This translates into CASRGVTYEQYF.